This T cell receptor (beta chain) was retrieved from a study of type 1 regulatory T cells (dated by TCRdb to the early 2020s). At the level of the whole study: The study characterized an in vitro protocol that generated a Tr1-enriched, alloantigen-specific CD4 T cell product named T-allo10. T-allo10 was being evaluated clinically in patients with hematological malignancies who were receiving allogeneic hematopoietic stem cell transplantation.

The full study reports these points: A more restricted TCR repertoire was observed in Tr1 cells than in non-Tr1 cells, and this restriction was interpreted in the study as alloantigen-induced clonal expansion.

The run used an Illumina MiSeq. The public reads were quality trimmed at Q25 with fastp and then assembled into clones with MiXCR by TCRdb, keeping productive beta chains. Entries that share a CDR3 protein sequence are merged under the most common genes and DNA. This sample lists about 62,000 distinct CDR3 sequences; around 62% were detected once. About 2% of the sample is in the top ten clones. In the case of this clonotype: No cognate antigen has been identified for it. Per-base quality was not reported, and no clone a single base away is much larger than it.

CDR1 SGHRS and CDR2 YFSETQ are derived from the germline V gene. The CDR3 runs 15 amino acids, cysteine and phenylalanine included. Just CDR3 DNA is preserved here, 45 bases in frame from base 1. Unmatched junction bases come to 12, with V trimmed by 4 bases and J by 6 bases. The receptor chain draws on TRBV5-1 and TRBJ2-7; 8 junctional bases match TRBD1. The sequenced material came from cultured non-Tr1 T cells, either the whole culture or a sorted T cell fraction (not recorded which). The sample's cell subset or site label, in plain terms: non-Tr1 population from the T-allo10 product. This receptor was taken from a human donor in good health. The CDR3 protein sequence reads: CASSPEGQGVREQYF. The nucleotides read TGCGCCAGCAGCCCGGAAGGACAGGGTGTCCGCGAGCAGTACTTC.